Given below is one T cell receptor (beta chain) in context. This receptor's antigen is unknown. Base-call qualities are not available, and no considerably larger clone is one nucleotide away. Libraries were built with the immunoSEQ multiplex PCR assay. Not all clones reach the TCRdb copy of this immuneACCESS table, which keeps in-frame sequences only. Checked studies attribute under half of the gap to unresolved V genes and leave the rest unexplained. The sample data list 25,000 to 35,000 clones, and around 90% of these were observed just once. In total, the top ten clones hold around 5.1% of the sample. The record originates from a study of T cell changes during pregnancy in multiple sclerosis (dated by TCRdb to about 2019). For the wider study: Changes in the T cell repertoire over the course of pregnancy were examined in this study in women with multiple sclerosis.

Between the V and J ends, shortened by 0 bases and 9 bases respectively, the junction contains 9 bases. The germline V gene encodes CDR1 SGHNT and CDR2 YENEEA. Its CDR3 holds 13 amino acids, cysteine through phenylalanine. CDR3 DNA is the only sequence kept; it has 39 bases, read in frame from the first base. This TCR was sampled from a female donor with multiple sclerosis, enrolled in a pregnancy study. The chain uses TRBV11-3 and TRBJ2-1, with the D gene uncertain. Material: CD8+ T cells from peripheral blood mononuclear cells, obtained in the first trimester of pregnancy. The bases read TGTGCCAGCAGCTTAGATCTAGTTACTGAGCAGTTCTTC. Its amino acids are CASSLDLVTEQFF.